This TCR beta chain was profiled in a study of control samples from healthy donors and cancer patients. Measured with immunoSEQ multiplex PCR; TCRdb has only the in-frame clones, and not every one. There are 150,000 to 200,000 clones in the sample; more than 85% occur only once, and around 2% lies in the top ten. This receptor was identified in a middle-aged woman in good health. Sequencing input: blood.

The CDR3 DNA sequence: TGTGCCAGCAGCTACTTCGGGGGGAACTATGGCTACACCTTC. Translation gives CASSYFGGNYGYTF. The chain joins TRBV5-4 to TRBJ1-2; D might be TRBD1 (5 bases). The CDR3 spans 14 residues. V lost 3 bases and J 2 bases, leaving 11 bases between the germline ends. Germline CDR1 and CDR2: SGHNT and YYREEE (reference sequence).